This T cell receptor (beta chain) was identified in a study of response to subunit inactivated influenza vaccine (dated by TCRdb to 2017 to 2018). Study-level background: Deep quantitative profiling of the T cell receptor repertoire was used in the study to follow responses to a trivalent subunit inactivated influenza vaccine. Results the study describes overall, beyond this receptor: The authors proposed that each seasonal influenza vaccination may bring in only a limited number of new T cells.

Library preparation was by RT-PCR. The data were produced on an Illumina HiSeq 2500. In TCRdb, the public reads were trimmed at Q25 with fastp and aligned with MiXCR, with productive beta chains retained. Rows merge per CDR3 protein into single entries with the most common DNA and genes. The sample table holds approximately 520,000 distinct CDR3 sequences, of which over 25% were seen once. The top ten clones comprise 1.9% of the sample. This clonotype has only a few counts. The target of this receptor is not known. Within one base of it there is no much larger clone, and no base qualities were kept. V sheds 0 bases and J sheds 8 bases, leaving 16 bases between their ends. CDR1 and CDR2 (ENHRY, SYGVKD) derive from the germline V gene. Measured from the cysteine to the phenylalanine, the CDR3 is 15 residues long. The sequence is cut down to CDR3 DNA, 45 bases in frame from base 1.

This chain is built from TRBV10-3 and TRBJ1-2, with TRBD1 perhaps the D gene, on 6 matching bases. The input for sequencing was CD4+ T cells sorted from PBMCs, taken around 5 days after vaccination. This sequence was found in a man aged 50 or older who received an inactivated influenza vaccine. Donor details come from another sample of the same person, matched by shared clones. The DNA sequence is as follows: TGTGCCATCAGTGAGTCGACGGGGGCGACGGGAGGCTACACCTTC. It is translated as CAISESTGATGGYTF.